The text below deals with one TCR beta chain. Generated by immunoSEQ multiplex PCR, the TCRdb table keeps only in-frame clones and is missing some. The data hold around 170,000 clones, with roughly 80% observed a single time. The entry originates in a study of blood T cell repertoires in COVID-19. Germline CDR1 SNHLY, CDR2 FYNNEI. The CDR3 covers 13 residues. The ends were cut back, 4 bases at V and 7 bases at J, with 10 bases in the middle. The sequence was collected from a man between 60 and 75 years old who had been exposed to COVID-19. The chain couples TRBV2 to TRBJ1-4, with D maybe TRBD1 (6 bases). Sequencing input: PBMCs or T cells enriched from blood (not recorded which). The DNA for the CDR3 is TGTGCCAGCAGTGGACAGGTTGGTGAAAAACTGTTTTTT. This gives the protein CASSGQVGEKLFF.